These 6 T cell receptor beta chains originate from one sample sequenced in a study of T cells in tuberculosis. The data were produced by immunoSEQ multiplex PCR, yet TCRdb's version contains in-frame clones alone and is incomplete. The sample holds about 44,000 clones; about 96% are singletons and the top ten take approximately 7.6%. Sequencing input: PBMCs. Every receptor here comes from a donor between 10 and 35 years old with latent tuberculosis or without tuberculosis infection.

The count of this clone is one. The chain joins TRBV18 to TRBJ1-3; possibly TRBD1 for D (6 bases). The V and J ends lost 2 bases and 4 bases respectively, with 12 bases between them. The CDR3 runs 15 residues. Germline CDR1 reads KGHSH; CDR2 reads LQKENI. CDR3 sequence: CASSPEDSRGNTIYF. As DNA, the CDR3 is TGTGCCAGCTCACCAGAGGACAGTAGAGGAAACACCATATATTTT.

The chain has TRBV21-1 and TRBJ2-1; TRBD2, as called in the table, went unchecked against the DNA. TRBV21-1 is noted as a pseudogene. This CDR3 comprises 15 residues. The CDR3 DNA reads TGTGCCAGCAGCTCCAGCGGGAGTTTTATGAATGAGCAGTTCTTC. It yields the protein CASSSSGSFMNEQFF.

The chain recombines TRBV5-6 with TRBJ2-1, with 7 bases identical to TRBD1. The V segment lost 0 bases and the J segment 4 bases; nucleotides outside the gene matches: 10. The CDR3 is 17 amino acids. Germline V gives CDR1 SGHDT, CDR2 YYEEEE. Here the CDR3 reads CASSLVPGTDPYNEQFF. For the CDR3, the DNA is TGTGCCAGCAGCTTGGTTCCCGGGACAGACCCATACAATGAGCAGTTCTTC.

V gene TRBV5-1 combines with J gene TRBJ1-5; D remains unclear. Germline V gene data show CDR1 as SGHRS and CDR2 as YFSETQ. The CDR3 consists of 14 residues. Between the trimmed V and J ends, which lost 0 bases and 3 bases, there was a span of 7 bases. CDR3 sequence reads: CASSLEPSNQPQHF. The CDR3 DNA sequence: TGCGCCAGCAGCTTGGAGCCCTCCAATCAGCCCCAGCATTTT.

The rearrangement joins TRBV14 to TRBJ1-3; weak D call: TRBD1 (5 bases). The CDR3 covers 15 residues. Germline-derived CDR1 and CDR2 are SGHDN and FVKESK. Trimming took 4 bases from V and 2 from J, leaving 12 bases between them. The CDR3 DNA reads as TGTGCCAGCAGCCCCCTGGGGCAGGCTGGAAACACCATATATTTT. This sequence encodes CASSPLGQAGNTIYF.

This clone was counted a single time. The gene calls are TRBV6-1 and TRBJ2-6; 7 nucleotides line up with TRBD1. The junction had 17 bases not matched to a gene; V was cut back by 4 bases and J by 2 bases. Looked up from germline, CDR1 is MNHNS and CDR2 is SASEGT. The CDR3 is 20 residues long. Here the CDR3 DNA reads TGTGCCAGCAGTGTCCGACAGGGTGTAAAGGCTATCACTGGGGCCAACGTCCTGACTTTC. As protein: CASSVRQGVKAITGANVLTF.